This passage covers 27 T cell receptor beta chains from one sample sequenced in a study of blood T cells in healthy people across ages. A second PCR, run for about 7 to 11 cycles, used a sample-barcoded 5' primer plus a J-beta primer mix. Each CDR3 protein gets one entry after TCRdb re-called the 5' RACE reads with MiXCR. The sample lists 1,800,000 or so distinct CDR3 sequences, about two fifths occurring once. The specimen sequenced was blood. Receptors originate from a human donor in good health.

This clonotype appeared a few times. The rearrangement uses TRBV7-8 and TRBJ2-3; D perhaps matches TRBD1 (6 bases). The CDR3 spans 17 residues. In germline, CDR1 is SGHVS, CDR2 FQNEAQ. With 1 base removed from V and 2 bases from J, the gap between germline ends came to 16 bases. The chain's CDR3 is CASSLVVDRSLTDTQYF. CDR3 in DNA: TGTGCCAGCAGCTTAGTGGTCGACAGGAGTCTCACAGATACGCAGTATTTT. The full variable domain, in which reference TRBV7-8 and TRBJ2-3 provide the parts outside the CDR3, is GAGVSQSPRYKVAKRGQDVALRCDPISGHVSLFWYQQALGQGPEFLTYFQNEAQLDKSGLPSDRFFAERPEGSVSTLKIQRTQQEDSAVYLCASSLVVDRSLTDTQYFGPGTRLTVL.

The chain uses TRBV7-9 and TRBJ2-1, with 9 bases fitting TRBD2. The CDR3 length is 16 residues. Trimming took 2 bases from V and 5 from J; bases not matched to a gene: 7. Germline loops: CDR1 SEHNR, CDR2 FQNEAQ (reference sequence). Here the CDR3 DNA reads TGTGCCAGCAGCTTACGTGGGCGGGGGGGCCACAATGAGCAGTTCTTC. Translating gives CASSLRGRGGHNEQFF.

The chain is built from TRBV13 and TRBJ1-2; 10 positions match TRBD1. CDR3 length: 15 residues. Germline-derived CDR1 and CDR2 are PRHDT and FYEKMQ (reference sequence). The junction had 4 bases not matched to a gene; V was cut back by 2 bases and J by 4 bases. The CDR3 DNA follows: TGTGCCAGCAGCTTAAGGACAGGGGGAAGCTATGGCTACACCTTC. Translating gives CASSLRTGGSYGYTF.

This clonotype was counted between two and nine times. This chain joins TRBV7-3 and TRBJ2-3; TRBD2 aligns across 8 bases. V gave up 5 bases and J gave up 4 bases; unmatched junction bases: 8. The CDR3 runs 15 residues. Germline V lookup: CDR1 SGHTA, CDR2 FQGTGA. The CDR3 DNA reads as TGTGCCAGCAGCCCCCAGGCGGGGGGCCCAGATACGCAGTATTTT. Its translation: CASSPQAGGPDTQYF.

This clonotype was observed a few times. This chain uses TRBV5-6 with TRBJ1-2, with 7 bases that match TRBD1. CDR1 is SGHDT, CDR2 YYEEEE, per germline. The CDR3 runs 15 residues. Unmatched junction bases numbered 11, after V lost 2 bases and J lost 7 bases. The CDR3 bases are TGTGCCAGCAGCTTTCCCGAGACAGGGAGCGGTGGCTACACCTTC. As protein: CASSFPETGSGGYTF.

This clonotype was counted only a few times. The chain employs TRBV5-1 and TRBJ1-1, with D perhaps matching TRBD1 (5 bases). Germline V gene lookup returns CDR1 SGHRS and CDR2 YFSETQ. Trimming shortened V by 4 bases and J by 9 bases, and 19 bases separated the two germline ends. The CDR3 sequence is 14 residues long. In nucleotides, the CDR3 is TGCGCCAGCAGCCCGGGGACTCAGGGAGCCAAAGCTTTCTTT. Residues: CASSPGTQGAKAFF. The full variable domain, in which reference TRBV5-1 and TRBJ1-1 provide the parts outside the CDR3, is KAGVTQTPRYLIKTRGQQVTLSCSPISGHRSVSWYQQTPGQGLQFLFEYFSETQRNKGNFPGRFSGRQFSNSRSEMNVSTLELGDSALYLCASSPGTQGAKAFFGQGTRLTVV.

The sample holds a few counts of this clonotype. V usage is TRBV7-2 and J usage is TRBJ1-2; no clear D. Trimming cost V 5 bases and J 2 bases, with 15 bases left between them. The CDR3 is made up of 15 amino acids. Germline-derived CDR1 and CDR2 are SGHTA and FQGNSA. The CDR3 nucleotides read TGTGCCAGCAGCCCAGAGGGTGGCAGGAACTATGGCTACACCTTC. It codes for CASSPEGGRNYGYTF.

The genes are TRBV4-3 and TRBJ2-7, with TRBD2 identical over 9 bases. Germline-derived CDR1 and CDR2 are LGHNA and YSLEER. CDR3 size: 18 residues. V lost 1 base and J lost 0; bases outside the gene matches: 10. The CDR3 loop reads CASSQVIGVAGASYEQYF. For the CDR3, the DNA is TGCGCCAGCAGCCAAGTAATTGGGGTAGCGGGGGCCTCCTACGAGCAGTACTTC.

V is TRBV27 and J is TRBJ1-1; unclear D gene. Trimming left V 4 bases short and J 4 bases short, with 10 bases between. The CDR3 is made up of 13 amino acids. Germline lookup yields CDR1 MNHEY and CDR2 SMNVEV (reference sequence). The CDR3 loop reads CASSSSVVTEAFF. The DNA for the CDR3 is TGTGCCAGCAGTTCTAGTGTGGTCACTGAAGCTTTCTTT.

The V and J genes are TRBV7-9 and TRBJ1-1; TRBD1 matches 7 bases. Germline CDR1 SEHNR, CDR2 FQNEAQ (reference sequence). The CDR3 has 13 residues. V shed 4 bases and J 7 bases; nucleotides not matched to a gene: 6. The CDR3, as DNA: TGTGCCAGCAGCTCGGACAGGAGCTTTGAAGCTTTCTTT. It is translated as CASSSDRSFEAFF.

CDR3 DNA: TGCAGCGTTGGGATGCACGATAACCCCACAGATACGCAGTATTTT. Protein product: CSVGMHDNPTDTQYF. The genes are TRBV29-1 and TRBJ2-3, with D uncertain. Germline V gene lookup returns CDR1 SQVTM and CDR2 ANQGSEA. This CDR3 contains 15 residues. V lost 4 bases to trimming and J lost 2 bases, with 16 bases between them.

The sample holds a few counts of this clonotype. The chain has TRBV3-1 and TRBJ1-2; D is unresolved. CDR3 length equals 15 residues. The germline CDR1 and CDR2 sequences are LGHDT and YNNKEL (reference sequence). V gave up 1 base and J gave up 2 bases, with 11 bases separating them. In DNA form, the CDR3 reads TGTGCCAGCAGCCAAGTACAGATACCGAACTATGGCTACACCTTC. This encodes CASSQVQIPNYGYTF.

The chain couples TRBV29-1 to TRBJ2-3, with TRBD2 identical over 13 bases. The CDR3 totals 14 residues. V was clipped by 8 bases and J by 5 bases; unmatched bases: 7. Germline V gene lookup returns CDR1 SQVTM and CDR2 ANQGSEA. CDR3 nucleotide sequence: TGCAGCAGCGGGACTAGCGGGGCGGGAGATACGCAGTATTTT. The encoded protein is CSSGTSGAGDTQYF.

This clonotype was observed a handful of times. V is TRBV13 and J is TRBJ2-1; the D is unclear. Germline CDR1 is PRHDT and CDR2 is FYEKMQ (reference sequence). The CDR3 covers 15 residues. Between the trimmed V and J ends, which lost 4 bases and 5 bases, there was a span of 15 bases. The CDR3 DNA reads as TGTGCCAGCAGCTCCGGTTTAGGGTGGGACAATGAGCAGTTCTTC. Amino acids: CASSSGLGWDNEQFF.

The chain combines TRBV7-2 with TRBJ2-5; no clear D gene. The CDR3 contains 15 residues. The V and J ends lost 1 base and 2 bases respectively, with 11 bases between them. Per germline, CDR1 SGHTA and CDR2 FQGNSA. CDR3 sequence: CASSLVASLQETQYF. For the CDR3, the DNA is TGTGCCAGCAGCTTAGTAGCCAGCTTACAAGAGACCCAGTACTTC.

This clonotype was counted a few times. As DNA, the CDR3 is TGTGCCAGCAGCCAACGGAGCTCCTACAATGAGCAGTACTTC. Translated: CASSQRSSYNEQYF. The V and J genes are TRBV5-5 and TRBJ2-1; no clear D. The end of the DNA aligns better with TRBJ2-7, so the J call may be wrong. The CDR3 is 14 amino acids. Germline CDR1 SGHKS, CDR2 YYEKEE (reference sequence).

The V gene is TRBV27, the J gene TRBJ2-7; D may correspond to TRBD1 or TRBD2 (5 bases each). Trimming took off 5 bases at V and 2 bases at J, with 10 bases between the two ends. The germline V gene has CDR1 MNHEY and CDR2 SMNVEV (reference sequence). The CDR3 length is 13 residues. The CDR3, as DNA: TGTGCCAGCAGTCGGGGACCCCCCTACGAGCAGTACTTC. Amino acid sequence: CASSRGPPYEQYF.

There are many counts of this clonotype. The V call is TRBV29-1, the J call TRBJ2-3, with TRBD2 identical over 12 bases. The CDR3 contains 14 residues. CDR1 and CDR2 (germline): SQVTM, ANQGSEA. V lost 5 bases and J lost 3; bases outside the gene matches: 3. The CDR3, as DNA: TGCAGCGTTCGGACTAGCGGGGTAACAGATACGCAGTATTTT. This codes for CSVRTSGVTDTQYF.

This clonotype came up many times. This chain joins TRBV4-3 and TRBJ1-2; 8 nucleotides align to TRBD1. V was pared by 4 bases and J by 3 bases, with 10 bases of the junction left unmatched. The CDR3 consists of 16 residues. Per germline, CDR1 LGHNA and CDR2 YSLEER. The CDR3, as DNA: TGCGCCAGCAGCCCAAGAAGACAGGGGACCCACTATGGCTACACCTTC. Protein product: CASSPRRQGTHYGYTF.

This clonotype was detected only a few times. CDR3 nucleotides: TGTGCCTGGACCAGGGAGATGAACACTGAAGCTTTCTTT. Translating gives CAWTREMNTEAFF. The chain couples TRBV30 to TRBJ1-1, with D possibly matching TRBD1 (5 bases). Trimming left V 4 bases short and J 0 bases short, with 9 bases between. The CDR3 is 13 residues long. Germline lookup yields CDR1 GTSNPN and CDR2 SVGIG (reference sequence).

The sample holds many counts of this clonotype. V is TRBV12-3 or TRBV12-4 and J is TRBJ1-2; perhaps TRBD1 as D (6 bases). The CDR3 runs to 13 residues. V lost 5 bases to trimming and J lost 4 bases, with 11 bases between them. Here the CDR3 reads CASSLRTAYGYTF. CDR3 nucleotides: TGTGCCAGCAGTCTACGGACAGCCTATGGCTACACCTTC.

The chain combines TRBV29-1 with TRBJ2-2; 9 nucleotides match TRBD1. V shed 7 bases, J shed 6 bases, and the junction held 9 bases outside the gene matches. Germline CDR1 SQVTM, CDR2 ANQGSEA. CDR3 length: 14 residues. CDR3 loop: CSAFGDREAGELFF. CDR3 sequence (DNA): TGCAGCGCTTTTGGGGACAGGGAGGCCGGGGAGCTGTTTTTT.

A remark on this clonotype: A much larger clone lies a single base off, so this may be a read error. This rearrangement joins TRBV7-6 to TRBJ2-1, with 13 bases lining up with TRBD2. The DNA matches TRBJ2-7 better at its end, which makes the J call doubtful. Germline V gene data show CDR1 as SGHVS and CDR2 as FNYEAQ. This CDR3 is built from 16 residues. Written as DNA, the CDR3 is TGTGCCAGCAGCTTTACTAGCGGGGGGGAGTACAATGAGCAGTACTTC. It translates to CASSFTSGGEYNEQYF.

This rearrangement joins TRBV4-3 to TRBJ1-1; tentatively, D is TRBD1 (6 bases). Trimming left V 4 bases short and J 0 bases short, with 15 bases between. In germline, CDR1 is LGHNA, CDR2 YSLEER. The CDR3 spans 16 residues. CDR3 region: CASSRGTEGVNTEAFF. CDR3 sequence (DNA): TGCGCCAGCAGCCGGGGTACTGAGGGGGTGAACACTGAAGCTTTCTTT.

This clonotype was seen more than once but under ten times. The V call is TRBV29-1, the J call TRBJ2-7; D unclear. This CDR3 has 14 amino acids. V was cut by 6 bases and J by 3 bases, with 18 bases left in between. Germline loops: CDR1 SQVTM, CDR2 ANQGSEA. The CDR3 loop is CSVCYAHGFYEQYF. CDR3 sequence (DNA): TGCAGCGTGTGCTATGCCCACGGATTCTACGAGCAGTACTTC.

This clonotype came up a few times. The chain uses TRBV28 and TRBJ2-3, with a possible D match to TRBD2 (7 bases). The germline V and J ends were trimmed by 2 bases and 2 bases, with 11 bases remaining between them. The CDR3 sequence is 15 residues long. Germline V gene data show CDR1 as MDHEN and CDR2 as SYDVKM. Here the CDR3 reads CASSLKGGITDTQYF. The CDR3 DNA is TGTGCCAGCAGTTTAAAGGGGGGGATCACAGATACGCAGTATTTT.

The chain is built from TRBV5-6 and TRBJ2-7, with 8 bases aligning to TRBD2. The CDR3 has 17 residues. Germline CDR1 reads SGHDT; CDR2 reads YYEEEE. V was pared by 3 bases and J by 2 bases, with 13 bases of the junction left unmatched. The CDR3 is CASSYLGIRGGAYEQYF. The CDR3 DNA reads TGTGCCAGCAGCTATCTTGGGATCCGGGGGGGAGCCTACGAGCAGTACTTC.